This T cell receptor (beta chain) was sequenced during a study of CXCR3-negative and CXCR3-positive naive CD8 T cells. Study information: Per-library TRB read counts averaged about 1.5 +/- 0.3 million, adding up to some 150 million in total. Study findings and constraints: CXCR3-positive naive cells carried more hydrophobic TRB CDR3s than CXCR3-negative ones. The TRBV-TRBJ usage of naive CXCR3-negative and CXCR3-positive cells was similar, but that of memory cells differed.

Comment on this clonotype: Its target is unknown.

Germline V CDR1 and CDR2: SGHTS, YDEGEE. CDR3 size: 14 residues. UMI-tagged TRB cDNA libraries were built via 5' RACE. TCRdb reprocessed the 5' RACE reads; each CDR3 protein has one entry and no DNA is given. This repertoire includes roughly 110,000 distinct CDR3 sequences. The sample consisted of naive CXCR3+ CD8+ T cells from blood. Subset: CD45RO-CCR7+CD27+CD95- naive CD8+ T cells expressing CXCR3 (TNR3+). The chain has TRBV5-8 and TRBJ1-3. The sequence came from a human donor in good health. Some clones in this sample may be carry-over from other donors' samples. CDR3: CASSPNRGLNTIYF.